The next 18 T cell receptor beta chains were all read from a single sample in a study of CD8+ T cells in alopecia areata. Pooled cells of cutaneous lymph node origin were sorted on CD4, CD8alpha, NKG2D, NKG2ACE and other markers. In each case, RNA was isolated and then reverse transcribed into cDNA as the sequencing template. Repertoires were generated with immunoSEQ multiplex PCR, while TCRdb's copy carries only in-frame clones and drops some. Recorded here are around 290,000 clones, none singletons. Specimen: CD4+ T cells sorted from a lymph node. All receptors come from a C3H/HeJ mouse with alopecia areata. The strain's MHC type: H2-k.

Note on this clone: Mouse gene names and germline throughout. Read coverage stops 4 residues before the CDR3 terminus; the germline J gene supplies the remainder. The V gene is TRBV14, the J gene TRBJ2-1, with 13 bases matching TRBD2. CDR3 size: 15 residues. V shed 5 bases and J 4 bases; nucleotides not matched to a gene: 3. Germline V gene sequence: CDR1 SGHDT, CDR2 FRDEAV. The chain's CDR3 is CASRRTGGAYAEQFF. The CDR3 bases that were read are TGTGCCAGCAGGCGGACTGGGGGGGCTTATGCT.

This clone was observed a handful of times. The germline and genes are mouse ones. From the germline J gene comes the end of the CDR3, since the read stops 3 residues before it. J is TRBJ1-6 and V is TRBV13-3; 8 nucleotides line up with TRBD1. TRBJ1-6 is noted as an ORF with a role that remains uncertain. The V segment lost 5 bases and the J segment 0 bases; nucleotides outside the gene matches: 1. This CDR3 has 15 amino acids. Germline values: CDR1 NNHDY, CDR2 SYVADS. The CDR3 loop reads CASRQGASYNSPLYF. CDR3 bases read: TGTGCCAGCAGGCAGGGGGCTTCCTATAATTCGCCC.

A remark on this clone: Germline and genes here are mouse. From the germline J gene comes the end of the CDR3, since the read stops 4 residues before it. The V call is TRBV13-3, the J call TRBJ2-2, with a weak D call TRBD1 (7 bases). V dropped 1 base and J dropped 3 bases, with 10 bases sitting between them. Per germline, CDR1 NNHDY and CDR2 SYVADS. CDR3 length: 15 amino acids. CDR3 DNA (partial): TGTGCCAGCAGTGATAAGGGGGCAGACACCGGG. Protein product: CASSDKGADTG. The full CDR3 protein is CASSDKGADTGQLYF.

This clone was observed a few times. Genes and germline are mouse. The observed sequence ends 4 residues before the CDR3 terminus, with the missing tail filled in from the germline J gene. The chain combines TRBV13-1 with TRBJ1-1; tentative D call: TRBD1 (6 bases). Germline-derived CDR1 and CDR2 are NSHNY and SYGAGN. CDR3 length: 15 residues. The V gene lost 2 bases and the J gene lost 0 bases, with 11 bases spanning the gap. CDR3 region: CASSEAGTTNTEVFF. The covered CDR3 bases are TGTGCCAGCAGTGAAGCCGGGACAACAAACACA.

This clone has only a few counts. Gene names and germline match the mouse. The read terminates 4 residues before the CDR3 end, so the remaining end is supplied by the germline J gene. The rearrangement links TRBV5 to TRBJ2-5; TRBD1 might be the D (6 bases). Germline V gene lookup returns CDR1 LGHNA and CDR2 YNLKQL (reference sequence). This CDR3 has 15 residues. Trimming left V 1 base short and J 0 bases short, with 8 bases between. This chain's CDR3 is CASSQGTDNQDTQYF. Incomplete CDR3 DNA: TGTGCCAGCAGCCAAGGGACAGATAACCAAGAC.

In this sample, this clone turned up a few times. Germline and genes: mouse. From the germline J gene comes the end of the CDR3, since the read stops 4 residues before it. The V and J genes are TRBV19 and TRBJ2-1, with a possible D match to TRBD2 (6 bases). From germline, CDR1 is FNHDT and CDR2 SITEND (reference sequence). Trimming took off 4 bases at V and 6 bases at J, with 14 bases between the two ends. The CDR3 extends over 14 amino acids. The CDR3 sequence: CASSPRGVFAEQFF. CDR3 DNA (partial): TGTGCCAGCAGTCCCCGGGGGGTATTTGCT.

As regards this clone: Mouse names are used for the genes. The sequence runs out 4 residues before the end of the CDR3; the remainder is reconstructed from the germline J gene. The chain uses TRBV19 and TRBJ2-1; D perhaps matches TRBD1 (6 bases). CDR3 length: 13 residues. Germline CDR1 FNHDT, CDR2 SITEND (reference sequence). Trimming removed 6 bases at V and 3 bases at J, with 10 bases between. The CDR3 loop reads CASTSDSYAEQFF. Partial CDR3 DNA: TGTGCCAGCACGTCGGACAGCTATGCT.

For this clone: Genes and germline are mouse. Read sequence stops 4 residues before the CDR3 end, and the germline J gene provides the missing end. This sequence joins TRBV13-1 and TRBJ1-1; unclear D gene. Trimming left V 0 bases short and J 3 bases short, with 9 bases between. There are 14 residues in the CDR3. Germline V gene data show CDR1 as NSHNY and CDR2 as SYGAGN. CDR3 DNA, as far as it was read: TGTGCCAGCAGTGATGCCGGGTGGGACACA. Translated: CASSDAGWDT. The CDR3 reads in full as CASSDAGWDTEVFF.

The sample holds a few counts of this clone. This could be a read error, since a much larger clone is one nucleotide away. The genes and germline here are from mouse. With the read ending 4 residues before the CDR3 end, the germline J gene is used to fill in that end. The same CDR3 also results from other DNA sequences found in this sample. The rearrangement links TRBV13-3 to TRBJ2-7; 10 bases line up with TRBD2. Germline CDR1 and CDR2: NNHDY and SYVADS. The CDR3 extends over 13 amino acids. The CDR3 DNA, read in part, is TGTGCCAGCAGTGTGACTGGGGGGTAT. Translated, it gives CASSVTGGY. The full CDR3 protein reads CASSVTGGYEQYF.

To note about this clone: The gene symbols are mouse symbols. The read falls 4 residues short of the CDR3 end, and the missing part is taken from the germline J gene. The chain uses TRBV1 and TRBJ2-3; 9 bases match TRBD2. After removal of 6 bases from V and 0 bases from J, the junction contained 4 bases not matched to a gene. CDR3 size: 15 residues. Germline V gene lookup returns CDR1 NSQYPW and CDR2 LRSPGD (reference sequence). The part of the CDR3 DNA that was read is TGCACCTGCAGGAGACTGGGGGCTAGTGCAGAA. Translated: CTCRRLGASAE. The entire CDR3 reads CTCRRLGASAETLYF.

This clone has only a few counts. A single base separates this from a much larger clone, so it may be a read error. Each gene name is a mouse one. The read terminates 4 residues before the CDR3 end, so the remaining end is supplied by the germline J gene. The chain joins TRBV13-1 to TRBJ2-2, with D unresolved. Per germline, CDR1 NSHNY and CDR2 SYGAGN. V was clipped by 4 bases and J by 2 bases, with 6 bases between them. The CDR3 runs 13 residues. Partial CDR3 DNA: TGTGCCAGCAGTCAACAGAACACCGGG. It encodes CASSQQNTG. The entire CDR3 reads CASSQQNTGQLYF.

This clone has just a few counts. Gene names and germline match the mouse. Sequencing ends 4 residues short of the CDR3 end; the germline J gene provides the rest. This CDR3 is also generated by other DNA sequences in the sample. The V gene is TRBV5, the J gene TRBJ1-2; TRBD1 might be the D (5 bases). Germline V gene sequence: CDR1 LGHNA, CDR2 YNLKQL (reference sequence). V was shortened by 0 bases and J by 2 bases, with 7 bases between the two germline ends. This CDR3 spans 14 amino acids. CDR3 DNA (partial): TGTGCCAGCAGCCAAGATGAGGGGAACTCC. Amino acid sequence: CASSQDEGNS. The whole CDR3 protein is CASSQDEGNSDYTF.

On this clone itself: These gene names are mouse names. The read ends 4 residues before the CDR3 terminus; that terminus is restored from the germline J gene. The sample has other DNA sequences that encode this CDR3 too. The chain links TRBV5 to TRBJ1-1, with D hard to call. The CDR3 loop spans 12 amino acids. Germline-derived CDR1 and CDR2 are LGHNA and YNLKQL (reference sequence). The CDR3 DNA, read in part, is TGTGCCAGCAGCCAAATGGGGACA. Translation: CASSQMGT. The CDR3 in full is CASSQMGTEVFF.

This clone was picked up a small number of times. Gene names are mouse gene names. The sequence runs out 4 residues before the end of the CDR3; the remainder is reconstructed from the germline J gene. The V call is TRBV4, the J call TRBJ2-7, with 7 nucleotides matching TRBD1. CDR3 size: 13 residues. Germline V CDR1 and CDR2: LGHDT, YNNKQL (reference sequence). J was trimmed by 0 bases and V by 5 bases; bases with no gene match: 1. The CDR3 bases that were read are TGTGCCAGCAGCCCAGGGGGCTCCTAT. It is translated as CASSPGGSY. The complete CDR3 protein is CASSPGGSYEQYF.

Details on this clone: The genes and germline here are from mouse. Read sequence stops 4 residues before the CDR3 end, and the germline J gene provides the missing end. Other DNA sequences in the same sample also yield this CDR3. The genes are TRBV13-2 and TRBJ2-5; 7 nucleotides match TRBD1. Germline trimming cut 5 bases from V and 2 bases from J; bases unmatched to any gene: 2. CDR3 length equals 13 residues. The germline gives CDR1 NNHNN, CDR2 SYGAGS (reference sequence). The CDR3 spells CASGGTAQDTQYF. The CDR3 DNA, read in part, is TGTGCCAGCGGGGGGACAGCCCAAGAC.

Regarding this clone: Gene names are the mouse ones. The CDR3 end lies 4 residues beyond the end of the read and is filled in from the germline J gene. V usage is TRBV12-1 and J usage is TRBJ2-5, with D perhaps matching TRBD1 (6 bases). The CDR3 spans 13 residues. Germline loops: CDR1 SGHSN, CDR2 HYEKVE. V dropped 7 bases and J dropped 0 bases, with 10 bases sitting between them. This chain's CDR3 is CARRQVNQDTQYF. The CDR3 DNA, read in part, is TGTGCCAGAAGACAGGTTAACCAAGAC.

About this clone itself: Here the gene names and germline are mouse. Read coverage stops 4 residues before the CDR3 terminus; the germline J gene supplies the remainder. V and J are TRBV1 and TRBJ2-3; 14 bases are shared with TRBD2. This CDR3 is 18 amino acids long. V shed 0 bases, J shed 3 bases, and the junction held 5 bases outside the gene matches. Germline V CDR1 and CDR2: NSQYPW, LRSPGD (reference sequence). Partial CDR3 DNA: TGCACCTGCAGTGCAGATGGGGACTGGGGGGGCGCGGCAGAA. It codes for CTCSADGDWGGAAE. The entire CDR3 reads CTCSADGDWGGAAETLYF.

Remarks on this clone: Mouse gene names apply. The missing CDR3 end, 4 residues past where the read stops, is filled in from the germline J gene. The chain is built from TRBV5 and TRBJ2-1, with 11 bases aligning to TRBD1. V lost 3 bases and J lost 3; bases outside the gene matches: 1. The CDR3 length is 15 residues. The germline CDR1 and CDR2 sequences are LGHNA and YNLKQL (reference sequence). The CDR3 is CASSHGQGAYAEQFF. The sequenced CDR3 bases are TGTGCCAGCAGCCACGGACAGGGGGCCTATGCT.